The clone carrying this TCR beta chain was picked up many times. Its specificity is unknown. Germline V gene data show CDR1 as SGHRS and CDR2 as YFSETQ. V lost 0 bases, J lost 6 bases, and 13 bases lay in between. The CDR3 consists of 14 residues. The entry originates in a study of blood T cells in healthy people across ages. The overall study: Template-switching capture recovered about one barcoded beta molecule per two T cells. Study-level results: PBMCs that were unsorted prevented a conclusive naive versus antigen-experienced comparison. Those diversity estimates obtained from one million T cells were thought to be underestimates.

For the second PCR, which ran for about 6 to 11 cycles, a sample-barcoded 5' primer and a J-beta primer mix were used. TCRdb re-called the 5' RACE reads through MiXCR, storing one row per CDR3 protein. The repertoire holds 1.5 million to 2 million distinct CDR3 sequences, with 25% to 30% as singletons. This receptor was identified in a woman in her twenties or thirties in good health. The rearrangement joins TRBV5-1 to TRBJ2-7; D is possibly TRBD2 (5 bases). The source material was blood. The CDR3 DNA reads as TGCGCCAGCAGCTTGGAGACGGGGTTCGGCGAGCAGTACTTC. This translates into CASSLETGFGEQYF.